This entry lists 30 T cell receptor beta chains sequenced from one sample in a study of blood T cell repertoires in COVID-19. The data were produced by immunoSEQ multiplex PCR, yet TCRdb's version contains in-frame clones alone and is incomplete. The sample consists of about 280,000 clones, about 90% of them appearing once. The sequenced sample consisted of peripheral blood. These TCRs come from a woman in her 30s with COVID-19, enrolled during active disease.

The gene calls are TRBV5-1 and TRBJ2-1; 8 bases align to TRBD2. Germline V gene sequence: CDR1 SGHRS, CDR2 YFSETQ. The CDR3 has 15 amino acids. V shed 1 base and J 10 bases; nucleotides not matched to a gene: 10. CDR3 DNA: TGCGCCAGCAGCTTGACGGCGGGAGGTGCCAGCGAGCAGTTCTTC. Protein sequence: CASSLTAGGASEQFF.

The chain is built from TRBV5-1 and TRBJ2-3; the D gene is possibly TRBD2 (5 bases). V shed 6 bases and J shed 1 base, with 15 bases lying between them. CDR1 and CDR2 from the germline V gene are SGHRS and YFSETQ. The CDR3 has 15 amino acids. The CDR3 loop reads CASNSGLKGTDTQYF. The CDR3 nucleotides read TGCGCCAGCAACTCCGGACTTAAAGGCACAGATACGCAGTATTTT.

The chain recombines TRBV5-4 with TRBJ1-1; TRBD1 agrees at 7 bases. The V gene's germline CDR1 is SGHNT and CDR2 YYREEE (reference sequence). This CDR3 region has 15 residues. V lost 2 bases, J lost 1 base, and 5 bases stayed unmatched. The CDR3 DNA reads as TGTGCCAGCAGCTTAGCCGGGACAGCGAACACTGAAGCTTTCTTT. Translated, it gives CASSLAGTANTEAFF.

This rearrangement joins TRBV27 to TRBJ2-7, with 7 bases lining up with TRBD1. The V and J ends lost 11 bases and 4 bases, in that order; junction bases with no gene match: 14. The CDR3 length is 14 residues. Germline-derived CDR1 and CDR2 are MNHEY and SMNVEV (reference sequence). The CDR3 is CAPLPLQGCYEQYF. The CDR3 coding sequence is TGTGCCCCCCTCCCCCTACAGGGGTGTTACGAGCAGTACTTC.

This clone occurred a few times. This chain connects TRBV4-1 to TRBJ2-7; 10 bases are a match to TRBD2. CDR1 and CDR2 from the germline V gene are MGHRA and YSYEKL. CDR3 length: 17 residues. The trim removed 5 bases at V and 7 bases at J, leaving 17 bases unmatched. The CDR3 protein is CASSSVTSGRASWEQYF. CDR3 sequence (DNA): TGCGCCAGCAGCTCTGTAACGAGCGGGAGGGCCTCTTGGGAGCAGTACTTC.

The V call is TRBV30, the J call TRBJ1-4; TRBD1 might be the D (5 bases). CDR3 length equals 14 residues. CDR1 GTSNPN and CDR2 SVGIG come from the germline V gene (reference sequence). The V and J ends lost 6 bases and 4 bases respectively, with 15 bases between them. The CDR3 loop is CACTRRGRNEKLFF. As DNA, the CDR3 is TGTGCCTGCACAAGAAGGGGCCGTAATGAAAAACTGTTTTTT.

The chain recombines TRBV29-1 with TRBJ2-3, with 12 bases that match TRBD2. The CDR3 runs to 14 residues. Germline V gene lookup returns CDR1 SQVTM and CDR2 ANQGSEA. The ends lost 6 bases at V and 6 bases at J; junction bases unmatched: 7. DNA of the CDR3: TGCAGCGTGAGACTAGCGGGAGTAGTCGATACGCAGTATTTT. Translating gives CSVRLAGVVDTQYF.

V usage is TRBV12-1 and J usage is TRBJ1-2. TRBV12-1 is described as a pseudogene. The CDR3 has 15 residues. The chain's CDR3 is CASSPPVQGLYGYTF. CDR3 DNA sequence: TGTGCCAGCAGCCCCCCTGTCCAGGGACTTTATGGCTACACCTTC.

The J gene is TRBJ1-2, the V gene TRBV14, with 9 bases identical to TRBD1. The CDR3 extends over 13 amino acids. The trim removed 4 bases at V and 4 bases at J, leaving 1 base unmatched. Germline V lookup: CDR1 SGHDN, CDR2 FVKESK. For the CDR3, the DNA is TGTGCCAGCAGCCCGACAGGGGGCTATGGCTACACCTTC. Encoded protein: CASSPTGGYGYTF. Full variable domain (outside the CDR3, taken from reference TRBV14 and TRBJ1-2): EAGVTQFPSHSVIEKGQTVTLRCDPISGHDNLYWYRRVMGKEIKFLLHFVKESKQDESGMPNNRFLAERTGGTYSTLKVQPAELEDSGVYFCASSPTGGYGYTFGSGTRLTVV.

The chain has TRBV29-1 and TRBJ2-3; possible D gene TRBD1, 6 bases. This CDR3 spans 14 amino acids. CDR1 SQVTM and CDR2 ANQGSEA come from the germline V gene. The V gene lost 7 bases and the J gene lost 0 bases, with 14 bases spanning the gap. CDR3 bases: TGCAGCGCCTTACAGGGAACTAGCACAGATACGCAGTATTTT. Translating it yields CSALQGTSTDTQYF.

The rearrangement joins TRBV6-1 to TRBJ1-5; D is possibly TRBD1 (5 bases). This CDR3 contains 15 residues. Germline CDR1 and CDR2: MNHNS and SASEGT. Trimming stripped 0 bases from V and 6 bases from J, with 12 bases between. CDR3 DNA: TGTGCCAGCAGTGAAGCGCGGGGGAGAGGTCAGCCCCAGCATTTT. Protein product: CASSEARGRGQPQHF.

The rearrangement joins TRBV5-1 to TRBJ2-3; 7 nucleotides align to TRBD2. CDR3 length: 15 amino acids. V was clipped by 1 base and J by 3 bases; unmatched bases: 5. Germline lookup yields CDR1 SGHRS and CDR2 YFSETQ. This CDR3 reads CASSLMGGRTDTQYF. The CDR3 DNA follows: TGCGCCAGCAGCTTGATGGGCGGGAGAACAGATACGCAGTATTTT.

V usage is TRBV12-5 and J usage is TRBJ2-5; 14 bases map to TRBD2. This CDR3 has 18 residues. With 0 bases clipped from V and 5 bases from J, the junction kept 8 bases outside the gene matches. Germline V gives CDR1 LGHNT, CDR2 FRNRAP. CDR3 sequence: CASGLVRLAGGPGETQYF. CDR3 sequence (DNA): TGTGCTAGTGGTTTGGTTCGACTAGCGGGAGGGCCTGGGGAGACCCAGTACTTC.

The chain uses TRBV28 and TRBJ1-5; TRBD1 matches at 12 bases. Germline V CDR1 and CDR2: MDHEN, SYDVKM. The CDR3 has 16 residues. Trimming at V came to 4 bases and at J to 7 bases, leaving 8 bases not matched to a gene. Written as DNA, the CDR3 is TGTGCCAGCAGTTCCGGGACAGGGGGCGGGTCGCAGCCCCAGCATTTT. Translation: CASSSGTGGGSQPQHF.

The V call is TRBV21-1, the J call TRBJ2-7; the table's D call, TRBD2, has no DNA check behind it. TRBV21-1 represents a pseudogene. This CDR3 comprises 13 residues. The CDR3 nucleotides are TGTGCCAGCAGCACGACTAGCCCCTACGAGCAGTACTTC. Translation: CASSTTSPYEQYF.

CDR3 sequence reads: CASSRGGDEQYF. CDR3 sequence (DNA): TGTGCCAGCAGCCGGGGGGGAGACGAGCAGTACTTC. This rearrangement joins TRBV6-6 to TRBJ2-7; 8 bases match TRBD2. Germline CDR1 MNHNY, CDR2 SVGAGI (reference sequence). The V and J ends lost 6 bases and 5 bases, in that order; junction bases with no gene match: 3. The CDR3 is 12 residues long.

The chain is built from TRBV30 and TRBJ1-5, with a weak D call TRBD1 (5 bases). Trimming took 6 bases from V and 1 from J, leaving 7 bases between them. The CDR3 covers 12 residues. From germline, CDR1 is GTSNPN and CDR2 SVGIG (reference sequence). The DNA for the CDR3 is TGTGCCTGCGGGGGAAGCAATCAGCCCCAGCATTTT. Its protein product is CACGGSNQPQHF. Complete variable domain (other parts from reference TRBV30 and TRBJ1-5): SQTIHQWPATLVQPVGSPLSLECTVEGTSNPNLYWYRQAAGRGLQLLFYSVGIGQISSEVPQNLSASRPQDRQFILSSKKLLLSDSGFYLCACGGSNQPQHFGDGTRLSIL.

This rearrangement joins TRBV30 to TRBJ2-3, with D tentatively TRBD2 (6 bases). Per the germline V gene, CDR1 is GTSNPN and CDR2 is SVGIG (reference sequence). The CDR3 sequence is 13 residues long. V lost 2 bases and J lost 3, with 9 bases in between. CDR3: CAWSLLATDTQYF. The CDR3, as DNA: TGTGCCTGGAGTTTACTAGCAACAGATACGCAGTATTTT.

V is TRBV6-5 and J is TRBJ2-2; D uncertain. Trimming removed 2 bases at V and 5 bases at J, with 6 bases between. Germline values: CDR1 MNHEY, CDR2 SVGAGI. This CDR3 region has 13 residues. For the CDR3, the DNA is TGTGCCAGCAGTTACGGGCAGACCGGGGAGCTGTTTTTT. Encoded protein: CASSYGQTGELFF.

The chain carries TRBV30 and TRBJ1-2; D possibly corresponds to TRBD1 (5 bases). This CDR3 has 14 residues. Trimming left V 0 bases short and J 5 bases short, with 13 bases between. Per the germline V gene, CDR1 is GTSNPN and CDR2 is SVGIG (reference sequence). This chain's CDR3 is CAWSVRPGWYGYTF. CDR3 DNA: TGTGCCTGGAGTGTACGTCCAGGGTGGTATGGCTACACCTTC.

This chain's CDR3 is CASRLSGGQSQPQHF. CDR3 coding DNA: TGTGCCAGCAGGCTCTCAGGGGGGCAAAGTCAGCCCCAGCATTTT. J is TRBJ1-5 and V is TRBV2, with 7 bases matching TRBD1. Germline-derived CDR1 and CDR2 are SNHLY and FYNNEI. The CDR3 runs to 15 residues. Trimming cost V 6 bases and J 6 bases; bases outside gene matches: 11.

The V call is TRBV5-4, the J call TRBJ1-4; no reliable D call. Trimming removed 1 base at V and 5 bases at J, with 9 bases between. The CDR3 totals 14 residues. CDR1 and CDR2 (germline): SGHNT, YYREEE (reference sequence). The CDR3 DNA sequence: TGTGCCAGCAGCTTGCGCAACGGGAATGAAAAACTGTTTTTT. Its protein product is CASSLRNGNEKLFF.

The chain has TRBV3-1 (or the pseudogene TRBV3-2) and TRBJ2-1, with a possible D match to TRBD2 (6 bases). The germline V gene encodes CDR1 LGHDT and CDR2 YNNKEL (reference sequence). V was pared by 5 bases and J by 8 bases, with 13 bases between. The CDR3 consists of 13 residues. The CDR3 DNA sequence: TGTGCCAGCAGCTTGCTCTGGGGGGATGAGCAGTTCTTC. As protein: CASSLLWGDEQFF.

This chain uses TRBV11-2 with TRBJ1-1; unclear D gene. Per the germline V gene, CDR1 is SGHAT and CDR2 is FQNNGV. This CDR3 comprises 15 residues. The ends were cut back, 1 base at V and 3 bases at J, with 12 bases in the middle. The CDR3 is CASSLAEEKYTEAFF. The CDR3 DNA reads TGTGCCAGCAGCTTAGCTGAGGAAAAGTACACTGAAGCTTTCTTT.

The chain couples TRBV5-1 to TRBJ2-4; 7 nucleotides match TRBD1. This CDR3 spans 16 amino acids. Germline V gene lookup returns CDR1 SGHRS and CDR2 YFSETQ. V was clipped by 2 bases and J by 0 bases; unmatched bases: 5. The CDR3 DNA reads as TGCGCCAGCAGCTTCCGACAGGGTCTAGCCAAAAACATTCAGTACTTC. It translates to CASSFRQGLAKNIQYF.

The chain is built from TRBV7-9 and TRBJ2-3; TRBD2 matches at 11 bases. Germline CDR1 is SEHNR and CDR2 is FQNEAQ (reference sequence). The V gene end was trimmed by 5 bases and the J gene end by 6 bases; junction bases not matched to a gene: 10. This CDR3 spans 16 amino acids. CDR3 region: CASSPPGSGRGDTQYF. CDR3 nucleotide sequence: TGTGCCAGCAGCCCGCCCGGTAGCGGGAGGGGGGATACGCAGTATTTT.

The genes are TRBV27 and TRBJ1-2; a possible D gene is TRBD1 (6 bases). The CDR3 is 16 amino acids. CDR1 and CDR2 (germline): MNHEY, SMNVEV (reference sequence). V lost 2 bases and J 5 bases, leaving 18 bases between the germline ends. In nucleotides, the CDR3 is TGTGCCAGCAGTTTAGCAGGTGGGGGACATATATATGGCTACACCTTC. Translating gives CASSLAGGGHIYGYTF.

The rearrangement joins TRBV30 to TRBJ2-3, with 10 bases identical to TRBD2. This CDR3 has 16 amino acids. The germline V gene has CDR1 GTSNPN and CDR2 SVGIG (reference sequence). V was clipped by 2 bases and J by 3 bases; unmatched bases: 8. The CDR3 sequence: CAWSPSGSRSTDTQYF. CDR3 sequence (DNA): TGTGCCTGGAGTCCTAGCGGGAGTCGTAGTACAGATACGCAGTATTTT.

This clone occurred once. The rearrangement joins TRBV4-3 to TRBJ2-3, with a tentative D call TRBD2 (5 bases). The CDR3 has 13 residues. The germline gives CDR1 LGHNA, CDR2 YSLEER. Trimming shortened V by 5 bases and J by 6 bases, and 12 bases separated the two germline ends. CDR3 DNA: TGCGCCAGCAGCGGTTTGCGGGCGGATACGCAGTATTTT. This encodes CASSGLRADTQYF.

V and J are TRBV18 and TRBJ1-4, with 8 bases matching TRBD1. CDR3 length: 14 amino acids. CDR1 is KGHSH, CDR2 LQKENI, per germline. V was pared by 1 base and J by 8 bases, with 3 bases of the junction left unmatched. The CDR3 coding sequence is TGTGCCAGCTCACCACGTCAGGGGGCGGAAAAACTGTTTTTT. It codes for CASSPRQGAEKLFF.